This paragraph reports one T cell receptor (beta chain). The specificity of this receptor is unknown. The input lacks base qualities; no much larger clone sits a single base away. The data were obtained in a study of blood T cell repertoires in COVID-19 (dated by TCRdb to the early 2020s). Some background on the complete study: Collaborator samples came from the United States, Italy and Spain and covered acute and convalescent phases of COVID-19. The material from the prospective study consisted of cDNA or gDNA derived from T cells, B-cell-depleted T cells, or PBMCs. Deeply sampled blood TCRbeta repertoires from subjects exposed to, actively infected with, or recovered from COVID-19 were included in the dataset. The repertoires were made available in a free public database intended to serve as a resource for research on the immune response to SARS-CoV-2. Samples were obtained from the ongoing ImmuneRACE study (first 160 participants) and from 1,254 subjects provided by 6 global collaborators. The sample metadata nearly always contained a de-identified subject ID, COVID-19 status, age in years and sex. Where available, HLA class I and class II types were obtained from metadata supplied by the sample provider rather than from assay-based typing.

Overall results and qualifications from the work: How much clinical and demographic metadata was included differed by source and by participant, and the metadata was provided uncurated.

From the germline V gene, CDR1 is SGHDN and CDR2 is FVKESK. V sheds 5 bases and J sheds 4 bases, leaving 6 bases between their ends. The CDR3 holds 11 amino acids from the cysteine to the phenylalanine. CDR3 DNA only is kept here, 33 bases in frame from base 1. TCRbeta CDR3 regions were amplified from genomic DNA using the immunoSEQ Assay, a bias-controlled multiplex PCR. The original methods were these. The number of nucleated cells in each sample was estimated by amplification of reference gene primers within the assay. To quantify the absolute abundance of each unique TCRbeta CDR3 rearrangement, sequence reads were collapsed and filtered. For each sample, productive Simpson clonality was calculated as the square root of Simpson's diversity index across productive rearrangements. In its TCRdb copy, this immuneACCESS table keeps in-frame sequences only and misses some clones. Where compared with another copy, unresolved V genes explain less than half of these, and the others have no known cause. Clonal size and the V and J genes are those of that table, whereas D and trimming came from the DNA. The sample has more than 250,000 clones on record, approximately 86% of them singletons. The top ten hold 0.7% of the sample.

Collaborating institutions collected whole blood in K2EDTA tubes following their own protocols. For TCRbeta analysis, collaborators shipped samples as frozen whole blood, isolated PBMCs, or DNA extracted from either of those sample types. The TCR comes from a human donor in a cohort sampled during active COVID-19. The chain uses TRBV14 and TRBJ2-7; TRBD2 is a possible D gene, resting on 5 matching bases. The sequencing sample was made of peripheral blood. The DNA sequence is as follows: TGTGCCAGCAGCGGCGGGTACGAGCAGTACTTC. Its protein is CASSGGYEQYF.